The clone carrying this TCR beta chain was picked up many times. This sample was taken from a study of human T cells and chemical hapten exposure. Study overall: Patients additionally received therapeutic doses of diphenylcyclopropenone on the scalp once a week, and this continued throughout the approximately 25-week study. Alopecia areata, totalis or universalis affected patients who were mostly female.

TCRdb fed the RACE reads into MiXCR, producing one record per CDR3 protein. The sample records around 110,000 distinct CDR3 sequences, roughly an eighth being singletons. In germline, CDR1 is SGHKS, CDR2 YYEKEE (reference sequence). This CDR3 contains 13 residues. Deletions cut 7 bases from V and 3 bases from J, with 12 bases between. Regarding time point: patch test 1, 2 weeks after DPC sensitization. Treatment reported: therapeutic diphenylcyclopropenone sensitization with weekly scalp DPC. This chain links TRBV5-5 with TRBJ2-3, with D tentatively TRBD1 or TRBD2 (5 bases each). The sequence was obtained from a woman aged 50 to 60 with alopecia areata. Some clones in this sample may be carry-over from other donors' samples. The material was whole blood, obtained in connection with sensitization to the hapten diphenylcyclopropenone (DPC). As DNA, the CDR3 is TGTGCCAGCGCCGGGACGTGGACAGATACGCAGTATTTT. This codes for CASAGTWTDTQYF. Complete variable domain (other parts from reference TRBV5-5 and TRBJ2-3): DAGVTQSPTHLIKTRGQQVTLRCSPISGHKSVSWYQQVLGQGPQFIFQYYEKEERGRGNFPDRFSARQFPNYSSELNVNALLLGDSALYLCASAGTWTDTQYFGPGTRLTVL.